This TCR beta chain was identified during a study of T cells in Graves' hyperthyroidism and ophthalmopathy. Trimming left V 3 bases short and J 1 base short, with 3 bases between. This CDR3 is 12 amino acids long. Germline V lookup: CDR1 SGHNT, CDR2 YYREEE (reference sequence). TCR beta CDR3 regions were amplified from RNA. HTBI primers were the set used in a first-round RT-PCR of the TCR CDR3. TCRdb recomputed calls from the multiplex PCR reads with MiXCR, one row per CDR3 protein. The table lists more than 45,000 distinct CDR3 sequences, roughly 49% of them singletons. V gene TRBV5-4 combines with J gene TRBJ2-3; the D is unclear. Specimen: blood. The TCR originated in a woman aged 30 to 39 with Graves' ophthalmopathy. CDR3 sequence reads: CASSSRTDTQYF. For the CDR3, the DNA is TGTGCCAGCAGCTCGCGCACAGATACGCAGTATTTT.